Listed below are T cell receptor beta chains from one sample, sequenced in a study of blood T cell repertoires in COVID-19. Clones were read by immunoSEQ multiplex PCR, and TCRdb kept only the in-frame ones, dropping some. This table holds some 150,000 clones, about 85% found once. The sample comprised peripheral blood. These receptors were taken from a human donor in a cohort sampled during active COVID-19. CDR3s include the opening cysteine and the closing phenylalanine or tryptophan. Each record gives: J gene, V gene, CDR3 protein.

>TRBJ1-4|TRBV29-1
CSVGHGTGNEKLFF
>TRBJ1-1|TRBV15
CATSRGGIEAFF
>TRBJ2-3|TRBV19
CASSRGLASTDTQYF
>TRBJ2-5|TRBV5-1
CASSPGPDYEETQYF
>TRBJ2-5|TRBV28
CASSLLGQQETQYF
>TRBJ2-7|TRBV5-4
CASSSTRANSYEQYF
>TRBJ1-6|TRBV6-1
CASSAGDLPGNSPLHF
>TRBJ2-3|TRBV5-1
CASSRFPGQADTDTQYF
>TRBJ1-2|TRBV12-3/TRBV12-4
CASSGGSYGYTF
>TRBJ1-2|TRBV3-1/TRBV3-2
CASSQGPVIDSYGYTF
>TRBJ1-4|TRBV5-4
CASSPGGNEKLFF
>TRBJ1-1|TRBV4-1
CASSQVGGTEAFF
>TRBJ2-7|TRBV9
CASSRGGLESYEQYF
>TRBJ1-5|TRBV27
CASSPRDSYSNQPQHF
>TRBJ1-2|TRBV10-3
CAISPGDPAYGYTF
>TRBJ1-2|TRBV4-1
CASSQGPQGYGYTF
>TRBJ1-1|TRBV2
CASSDEANTEAFF
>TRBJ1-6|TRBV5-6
CASSWQDNSPLHF
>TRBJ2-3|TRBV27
CASSPVVSDSNTQYF
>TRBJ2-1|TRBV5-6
CASSLWVLAGGPEQFF
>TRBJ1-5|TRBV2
CASSTAQGSNQPQHF
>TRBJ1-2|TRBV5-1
CASSDTEGGYTF
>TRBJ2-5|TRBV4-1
CASSQEASGEETQYF
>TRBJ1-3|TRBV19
CASSIAGLSSGNTIYF
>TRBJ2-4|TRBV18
CASSPGQGVNIQYF
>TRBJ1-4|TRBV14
CASSQEGRGRYEKLFF
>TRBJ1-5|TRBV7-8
CASSLEGILNRNQPQHF
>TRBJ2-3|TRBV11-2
CASSLRDRGPDTQYF
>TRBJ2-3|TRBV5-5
CASSPSEGGLSTDTQYF
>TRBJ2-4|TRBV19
CASSIRGGLAKNIQYF
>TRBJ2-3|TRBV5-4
CASRNSGSSTDTQYF
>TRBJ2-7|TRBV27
CASSPPGTGPNYEQYF
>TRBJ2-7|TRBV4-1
CASSQITARAYEQYF
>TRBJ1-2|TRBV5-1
CASSLGTGPIGYTF
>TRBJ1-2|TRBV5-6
CASSLAPGRDHGYTF
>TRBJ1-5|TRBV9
CASSSGQGLVDQPQHF
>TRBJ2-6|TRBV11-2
CASSSGQGAQGANVLTF
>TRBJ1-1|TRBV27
CASSYTGNTEAFF
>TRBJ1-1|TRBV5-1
CASSSRGFGTEAFF
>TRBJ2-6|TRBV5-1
CASSSSTATTGANVLTF
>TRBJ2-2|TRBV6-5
CASRRTIANTGELFF
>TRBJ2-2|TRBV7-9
CASSHRDTGELFF
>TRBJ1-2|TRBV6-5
CASSPNYGYTF
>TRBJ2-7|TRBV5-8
CASSIGTGLRVEQYF
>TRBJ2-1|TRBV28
CASNQGKGTYNEQFF
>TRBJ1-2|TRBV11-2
CASSLGDSPAYGYTF
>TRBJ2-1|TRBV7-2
CASLKGQGAGEQFF